This T cell receptor (beta chain) was obtained from a study of cytomegalovirus exposure and HLA in healthy donors. The V and J ends lost 4 bases and 3 bases, in that order; junction bases with no gene match: 10. CDR1 and CDR2 from the germline V gene are SGHNT and YYREEE (reference sequence). The CDR3 is 15 residues long. The assay was immunoSEQ multiplex PCR, and TCRdb's table has in-frame clones only and misses some. This sample yields 200,000 to 300,000 clones, of which roughly 89% are seen a single time; 2% to 3% belongs to the top ten. The receptor's source is a man younger than 30 in good health and CMV-seronegative. The sample was PBMCs. The V gene is TRBV5-4, the J gene TRBJ2-7; 7 bases are shared with TRBD1. CDR3 sequence: CASSPAGGRVYEQYF. The CDR3 coding sequence is TGTGCCAGCAGCCCCGCAGGGGGTCGGGTCTACGAGCAGTACTTC.